These 8 T cell receptor beta chains were sequenced from one sample in a study of blood T cell repertoires in COVID-19. The protocol was immunoSEQ multiplex PCR, while the TCRdb copy is restricted to in-frame clones and leaves out a portion. The sample yields over 100,000 clones, less than 85% seen once. The sequenced sample was peripheral blood. These TCRs come from a woman aged 55 to 70 with acute or convalescent COVID-19.

This chain connects TRBV28 to TRBJ2-4; D not certain. This CDR3 region has 11 residues. Trimming cost V 9 bases and J 5 bases, with 8 bases left between them. CDR1 is MDHEN, CDR2 SYDVKM, per germline. CDR3: CASVEENIQYF. In nucleotides, the CDR3 is TGTGCCAGTGTTGAGGAAAACATTCAGTACTTC.

A remark on this clone: The same CDR3 also results from other DNA sequences found in this sample. The chain employs TRBV27 and TRBJ1-2; 7 bases align to TRBD1. This CDR3 contains 15 residues. After removal of 5 bases from V and 0 bases from J, the junction contained 6 bases not matched to a gene. Germline CDR1 is MNHEY and CDR2 is SMNVEV (reference sequence). The CDR3 DNA reads TGTGCCAGCAGTCCCCGGGACAGACCTAACTATGGCTACACCTTC. Encoded protein: CASSPRDRPNYGYTF.

The genes are TRBV6-5 and TRBJ1-2, with D maybe TRBD1 (5 bases). The CDR3 runs 14 residues. In germline, CDR1 is MNHEY, CDR2 SVGAGI. V shed 6 bases and J shed 4 bases, with 15 bases lying between them. The CDR3 nucleotides are TGTGCCAGCAGAGCCCCCGGAGGGGCCTATGGCTACACCTTC. Its translation: CASRAPGGAYGYTF.

CDR3 nucleotide sequence: TGTGCCAGCAGCCTAATAGGGGACAGGGGGTACAATGAGCAGTTCTTC. Protein sequence: CASSLIGDRGYNEQFF. The chain has TRBV3-1 (or the pseudogene TRBV3-2) and TRBJ2-1; 11 nucleotides align to TRBD1. This CDR3 contains 16 residues. Per the germline V gene, CDR1 is LGHDT and CDR2 is YNNKEL (reference sequence). J was trimmed by 4 bases and V by 4 bases; bases with no gene match: 6.

J is TRBJ1-5 and V is TRBV28; 8 bases align to TRBD1. With V trimmed by 7 bases and J by 3 bases, 8 bases remained unmatched. Germline CDR1 and CDR2: MDHEN and SYDVKM. This CDR3 region has 15 residues. The CDR3 region is CASKDGQGANQPQHF. The CDR3 DNA reads TGTGCCAGCAAGGACGGGCAGGGGGCCAATCAGCCCCAGCATTTT. Variable domain in full (rest from reference TRBV28 and TRBJ1-5): DVKVTQSSRYLVKRTGEKVFLECVQDMDHENMFWYRQDPGLGLRLIYFSYDVKMKEKGDIPEGYSVSREKKERFSLILESASTNQTSMYLCASKDGQGANQPQHFGDGTRLSIL.

The V call is TRBV10-1, the J call TRBJ2-3; tentative D call: TRBD2 (6 bases). Trimming took 0 bases from V and 5 from J, leaving 15 bases between them. CDR3 length equals 16 residues. Germline V CDR1 and CDR2: WNHNN, SYGVQD (reference sequence). For the CDR3, the DNA is TGCGCCAGCAGTGAGTCTCCGGGGGTGCCACAAGATACGCAGTATTTT. Residues: CASSESPGVPQDTQYF.

V usage is TRBV13 and J usage is TRBJ2-7, with D perhaps matching TRBD2 (5 bases). Trimming took off 2 bases at V and 2 bases at J, with 10 bases between the two ends. Germline V lookup: CDR1 PRHDT, CDR2 FYEKMQ (reference sequence). The CDR3 covers 14 residues. The CDR3 reads CASSLYGGTYEQYF. The CDR3 coding sequence is TGTGCCAGCAGCTTATACGGAGGTACCTACGAGCAGTACTTC.

V usage is TRBV7-9 and J usage is TRBJ2-7; TRBD1 matches 7 bases. Unmatched junction bases numbered 3, after V lost 1 base and J lost 0 bases. From germline, CDR1 is SEHNR and CDR2 FQNEAQ (reference sequence). The CDR3 is made up of 15 amino acids. The CDR3 DNA is TGTGCCAGCAGCTTAGGGGCAGGGGGCTCCTACGAGCAGTACTTC. Translated: CASSLGAGGSYEQYF. Based on the CDR3 plus reference TRBV7-9 and TRBJ2-7, the full variable domain is DTGVSQNPRHKITKRGQNVTFRCDPISEHNRLYWYRQTLGQGPEFLTYFQNEAQLEKSRLLSDRFSAERPKGSFSTLEIQRTEQGDSAMYLCASSLGAGGSYEQYFGPGTRLTVT.